This entry concerns a single TCR beta chain. The entry originates in a study of human T cells and chemical hapten exposure. As for the study in general: Patients, largely female, had alopecia areata, totalis or universalis.

Regarding time point: patch test 1, 2 weeks after DPC sensitization. Indicated treatment: therapeutic diphenylcyclopropenone sensitization with weekly scalp DPC. Each CDR3 protein is one row after TCRdb ran MiXCR on the RACE reads. This sample carries nearly 350,000 distinct CDR3 sequences, under 8% of them seen once, and the ten largest clones take about 8%. This receptor was obtained from a woman aged 18-35 years with alopecia areata. Some clones in this sample may be carry-over from other donors' samples. Source: whole blood, taken in connection with sensitization to the hapten diphenylcyclopropenone (DPC).

The CDR3 loop is CASSLAGHQPQHF. CDR3 nucleotides: TGCGCCAGCAGCTTAGCCGGGCATCAGCCCCAGCATTTT. V gene TRBV5-1 combines with J gene TRBJ1-5; D remains unclear. The germline CDR1 and CDR2 sequences are SGHRS and YFSETQ. V was clipped by 2 bases and J by 5 bases, with 8 bases between them. The CDR3 is made up of 13 amino acids.